This TCR beta chain emerged from a study of blood T cell repertoires in COVID-19. Study summary: COVID-19 samples collected from the United States, Italy and Spain covered acute and convalescent phases.

Losses at the gene ends were 0 bases for V and 13 bases for J; bases not matched to a gene: 8. CDR3 length equals 16 residues. Looked up from germline, CDR1 is LGHDT and CDR2 is YNNKEL (reference sequence). TCRdb keeps only in-frame clones here, not all; method: immunoSEQ multiplex PCR. Among under 200,000 clones listed, around 90% were seen once. Participants were placed into cohorts based on the clinical history they reported. This chain uses TRBV3-1 (or the pseudogene TRBV3-2) with TRBJ2-1; 14 positions agree with TRBD2. Sequenced sample: PBMCs or T cells enriched from blood (not recorded which). This TCR was sampled from a woman between 18 and 29 years old who had recovered from COVID-19. CDR3 in amino acids: CASSQDPTSGRATQFF. CDR3 nucleotide sequence: TGTGCCAGCAGCCAAGACCCGACTAGCGGGAGGGCGACCCAGTTCTTC.